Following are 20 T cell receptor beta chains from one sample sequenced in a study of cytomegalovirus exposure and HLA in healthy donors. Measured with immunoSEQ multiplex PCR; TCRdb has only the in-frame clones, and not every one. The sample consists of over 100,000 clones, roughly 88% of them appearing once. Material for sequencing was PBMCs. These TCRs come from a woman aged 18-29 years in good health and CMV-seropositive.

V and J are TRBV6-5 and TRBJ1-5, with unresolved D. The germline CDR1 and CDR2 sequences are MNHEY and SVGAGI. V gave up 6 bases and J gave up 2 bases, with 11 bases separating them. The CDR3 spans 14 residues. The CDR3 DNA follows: TGTGCCAGCAGCCTCTTGGCAGGCAATCAGCCCCAGCATTTT. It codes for CASSLLAGNQPQHF.

The CDR3 loop reads CASSLADRVQGPYEQYF. The DNA for the CDR3 is TGTGCCAGCAGCTTGGCGGATCGGGTGCAGGGTCCTTACGAGCAGTACTTC. The chain uses TRBV5-5 and TRBJ2-7; a possible D gene is TRBD1 (5 bases). Germline CDR1 and CDR2: SGHKS and YYEKEE (reference sequence). Deletions cut 0 bases from V and 4 bases from J, with 20 bases between. The CDR3 has 17 amino acids.

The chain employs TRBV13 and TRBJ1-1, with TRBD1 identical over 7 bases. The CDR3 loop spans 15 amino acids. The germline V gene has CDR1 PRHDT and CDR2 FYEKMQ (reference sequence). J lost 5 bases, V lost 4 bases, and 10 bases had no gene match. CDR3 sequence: CASSSRQGGGTEAFF. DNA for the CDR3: TGTGCCAGCAGCTCTAGACAGGGAGGTGGTACTGAAGCTTTCTTT.

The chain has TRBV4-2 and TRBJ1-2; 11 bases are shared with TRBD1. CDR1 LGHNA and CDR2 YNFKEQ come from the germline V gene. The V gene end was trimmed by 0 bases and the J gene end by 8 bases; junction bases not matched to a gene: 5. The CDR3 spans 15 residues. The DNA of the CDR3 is TGTGCCAGCAGCCAAGATGTGGGACAGGGGGACGGCTACACCTTC. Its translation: CASSQDVGQGDGYTF.

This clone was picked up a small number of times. The CDR3 protein is CASSFVEGGGYTF. In DNA form, the CDR3 reads TGTGCCAGCAGCTTCGTCGAGGGAGGTGGCTACACCTTC. The chain couples TRBV11-1 to TRBJ1-2; D remains ambiguous. CDR3 length equals 13 residues. V was pared by 3 bases and J by 7 bases, with 12 bases between. Looked up from germline, CDR1 is SGHAT and CDR2 is FQDESV (reference sequence).

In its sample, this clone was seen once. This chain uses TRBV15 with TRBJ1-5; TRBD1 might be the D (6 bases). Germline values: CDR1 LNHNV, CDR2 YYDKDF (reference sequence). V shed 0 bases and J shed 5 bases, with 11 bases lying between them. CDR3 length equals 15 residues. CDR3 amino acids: CATSREGGAYQPQHF. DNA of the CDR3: TGTGCCACCAGCAGAGAAGGGGGGGCCTATCAGCCCCAGCATTTT.

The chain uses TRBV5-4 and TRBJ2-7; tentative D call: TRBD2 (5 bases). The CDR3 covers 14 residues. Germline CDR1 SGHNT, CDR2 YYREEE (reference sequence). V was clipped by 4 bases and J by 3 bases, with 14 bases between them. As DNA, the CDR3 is TGTGCCAGCAGCCCCGGGATCAACCTCTACGAGCAGTACTTC. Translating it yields CASSPGINLYEQYF.

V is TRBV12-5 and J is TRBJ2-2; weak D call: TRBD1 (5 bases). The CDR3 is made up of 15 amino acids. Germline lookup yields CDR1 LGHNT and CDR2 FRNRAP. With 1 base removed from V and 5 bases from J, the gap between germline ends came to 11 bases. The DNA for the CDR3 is TGTGCTAGTGGTTTGGGCCAGGGTCGAACCGGGGAGCTGTTTTTT. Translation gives CASGLGQGRTGELFF.

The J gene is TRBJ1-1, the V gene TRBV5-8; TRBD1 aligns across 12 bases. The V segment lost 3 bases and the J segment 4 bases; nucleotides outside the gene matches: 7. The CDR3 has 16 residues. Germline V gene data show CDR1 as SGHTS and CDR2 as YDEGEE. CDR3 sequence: CASSWDRGRQATEAFF. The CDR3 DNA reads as TGTGCCAGCAGCTGGGACAGGGGGCGCCAGGCCACTGAAGCTTTCTTT.

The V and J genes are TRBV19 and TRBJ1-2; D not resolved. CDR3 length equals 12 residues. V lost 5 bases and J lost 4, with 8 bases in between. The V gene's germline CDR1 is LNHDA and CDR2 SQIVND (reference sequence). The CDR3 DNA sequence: TGTGCCAGTAGTCCAGGACTCTATGGCTACACCTTC. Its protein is CASSPGLYGYTF.

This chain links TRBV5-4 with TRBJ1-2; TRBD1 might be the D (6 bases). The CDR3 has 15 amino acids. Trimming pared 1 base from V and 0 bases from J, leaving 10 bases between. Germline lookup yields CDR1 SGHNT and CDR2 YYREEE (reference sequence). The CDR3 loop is CASSLRAGANYGYTF. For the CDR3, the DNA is TGTGCCAGCAGCTTGAGGGCAGGGGCTAACTATGGCTACACCTTC.

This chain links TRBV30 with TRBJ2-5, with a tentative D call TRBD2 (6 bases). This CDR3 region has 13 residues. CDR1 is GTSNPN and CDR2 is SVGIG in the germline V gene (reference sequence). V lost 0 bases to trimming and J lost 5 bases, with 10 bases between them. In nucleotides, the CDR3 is TGTGCCTGGAGTGTTAGGGGACTGGAGACCCAGTACTTC. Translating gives CAWSVRGLETQYF.

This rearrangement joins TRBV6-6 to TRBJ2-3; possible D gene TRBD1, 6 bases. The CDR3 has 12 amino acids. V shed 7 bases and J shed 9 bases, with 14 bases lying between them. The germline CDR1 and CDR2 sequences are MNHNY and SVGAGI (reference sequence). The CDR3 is CASTTTGKTQYF. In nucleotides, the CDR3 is TGTGCCAGCACCACCACAGGGAAGACGCAGTATTTT.

CDR3 loop: CSVVQEGAEQYF. The CDR3 coding sequence is TGCAGCGTTGTACAGGAGGGGGCCGAGCAGTACTTC. V usage is TRBV29-1 and J usage is TRBJ2-7; D possibly corresponds to TRBD1 (7 bases). Trimming removed 4 bases at V and 6 bases at J, with 13 bases between. The CDR3 covers 12 residues. Germline V gives CDR1 SQVTM, CDR2 ANQGSEA.

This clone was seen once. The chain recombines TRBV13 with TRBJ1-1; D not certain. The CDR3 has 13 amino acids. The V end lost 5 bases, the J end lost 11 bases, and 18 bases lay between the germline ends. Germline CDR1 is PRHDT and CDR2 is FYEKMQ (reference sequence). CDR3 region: CASSPRATSRAFF. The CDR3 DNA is TGTGCCAGCAGCCCCCGAGCGACCTCAAGGGCTTTCTTT.

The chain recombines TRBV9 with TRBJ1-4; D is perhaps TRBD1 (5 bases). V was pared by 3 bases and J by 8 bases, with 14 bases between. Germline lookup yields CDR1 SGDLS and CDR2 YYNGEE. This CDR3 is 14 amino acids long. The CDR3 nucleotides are TGTGCCAGCAGCGCATTGGCCCGGGGGGAAAAACTGTTTTTT. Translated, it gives CASSALARGEKLFF.

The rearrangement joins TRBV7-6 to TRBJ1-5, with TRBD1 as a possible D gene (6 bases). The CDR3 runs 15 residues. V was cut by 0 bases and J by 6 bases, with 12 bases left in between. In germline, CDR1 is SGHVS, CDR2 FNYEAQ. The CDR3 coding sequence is TGTGCCAGCAGCTTAGCTACAGGGCCCGCTCAGCCCCAGCATTTT. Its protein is CASSLATGPAQPQHF.

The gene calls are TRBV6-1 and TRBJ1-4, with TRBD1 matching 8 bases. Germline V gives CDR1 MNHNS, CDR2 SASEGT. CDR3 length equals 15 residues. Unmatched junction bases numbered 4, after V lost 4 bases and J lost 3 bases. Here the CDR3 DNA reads TGTGCCAGCAGTGGGACAGGGTGGGCTAATGAAAAACTGTTTTTT. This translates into CASSGTGWANEKLFF.

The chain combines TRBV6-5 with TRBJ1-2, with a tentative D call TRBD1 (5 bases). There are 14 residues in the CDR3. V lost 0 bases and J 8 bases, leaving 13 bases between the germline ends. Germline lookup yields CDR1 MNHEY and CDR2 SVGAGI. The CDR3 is CASSYSPGNGGYTF. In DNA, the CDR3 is TGTGCCAGCAGTTACTCGCCAGGGAATGGCGGCTACACCTTC.

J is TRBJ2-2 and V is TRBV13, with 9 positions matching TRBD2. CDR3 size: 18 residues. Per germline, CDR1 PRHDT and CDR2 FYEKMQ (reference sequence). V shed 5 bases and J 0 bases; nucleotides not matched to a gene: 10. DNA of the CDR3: TGTGCCAGCAGCCTCCAGTTTAGCGGGGGCCCGAACACCGGGGAGCTGTTTTTT. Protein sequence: CASSLQFSGGPNTGELFF.